Following are 12 T cell receptor beta chains from one sample sequenced in a study of cytomegalovirus exposure and HLA in healthy donors. Use of 60 Vbeta and 13 Jbeta primers characterized the PCR. Measured with immunoSEQ multiplex PCR; TCRdb has only the in-frame clones, and not every one. The table has 130,000 to 150,000 clones, about 80% seen once. The sample comprised PBMCs. The receptors originated from a woman in her sixties or seventies in good health and CMV-seropositive.

This clone came up a few times. This sequence joins TRBV4-1 and TRBJ1-1, with D unresolved. The CDR3 spans 14 residues. V lost 1 base to trimming and J lost 3 bases, with 9 bases between them. CDR1 and CDR2 (germline): MGHRA, YSYEKL. CDR3 bases: TGCGCCAGCAGCCAAGGACCCAGGCACACTGAAGCTTTCTTT. Translation: CASSQGPRHTEAFF.

The J gene is TRBJ2-7, the V gene TRBV13; 8 bases fit TRBD2. V trimming: 4 bases; J trimming: 3 bases; junction bases outside the gene matches: 8. CDR3 size: 15 residues. From germline, CDR1 is PRHDT and CDR2 FYEKMQ (reference sequence). In DNA form, the CDR3 reads TGTGCCAGCAGCTCTCCTTCGACTAGCGTCTACGAGCAGTACTTC. It yields the protein CASSSPSTSVYEQYF.

The V gene is TRBV6-5, the J gene TRBJ2-3; D call uncertain. Per germline, CDR1 MNHEY and CDR2 SVGAGI. The CDR3 spans 13 residues. V lost 7 bases and J lost 6, with 14 bases in between. The CDR3 is CASTLSGSDTQYF. The CDR3 DNA reads as TGTGCCAGCACTCTATCAGGATCTGATACGCAGTATTTT.

This rearrangement joins TRBV7-2 to TRBJ1-2, with D maybe TRBD1 (5 bases). The V end lost 1 base, the J end lost 7 bases, and 16 bases lay between the germline ends. This CDR3 region has 15 residues. Germline V lookup: CDR1 SGHTA, CDR2 FQGNSA. CDR3 in amino acids: CASSLEPRVVSGYTF. Written as DNA, the CDR3 is TGTGCCAGCAGCTTAGAGCCCAGGGTAGTGAGTGGCTACACCTTC.

This chain joins TRBV7-9 and TRBJ1-1; D call uncertain. Trimming pared 2 bases from V and 1 base from J, leaving 8 bases between. Per the germline V gene, CDR1 is SEHNR and CDR2 is FQNEAQ (reference sequence). This CDR3 spans 14 amino acids. The CDR3, as DNA: TGTGCCAGCAGCTTATCCGACAAGAACACTGAAGCTTTCTTT. The encoded protein is CASSLSDKNTEAFF.

The rearrangement uses TRBV7-8 and TRBJ2-2, with D possibly TRBD2 on 5 matching bases. CDR3 length equals 14 residues. CDR1 SGHVS and CDR2 FQNEAQ come from the germline V gene. V dropped 5 bases and J dropped 3 bases, with 10 bases sitting between them. The CDR3 region is CASSPERYTGELFF. The CDR3, as DNA: TGTGCCAGCAGCCCCGAGCGGTACACCGGGGAGCTGTTTTTT.

The chain has TRBV28 and TRBJ2-2; possible D gene TRBD1, 6 bases. V lost 6 bases to trimming and J lost 3 bases, with 11 bases between them. Germline-derived CDR1 and CDR2 are MDHEN and SYDVKM. The CDR3 length is 14 residues. CDR3 coding DNA: TGTGCCAGCAGCCGACAGGAGCACACCGGGGAGCTGTTTTTT. Amino acids: CASSRQEHTGELFF.

The V gene is TRBV10-3, the J gene TRBJ2-2, with TRBD2 identical over 7 bases. V shed 3 bases, J shed 5 bases, and the junction held 3 bases outside the gene matches. The V gene's germline CDR1 is ENHRY and CDR2 SYGVKD. The CDR3 runs 14 residues. CDR3 loop: CAISDAGATGELFF. As DNA, the CDR3 is TGTGCCATCAGTGACGCGGGAGCTACCGGGGAGCTGTTTTTT.

This chain's CDR3 is CASSKGTGQGQETQYF. CDR3 in DNA: TGTGCCAGCTCGAAGGGGACGGGACAAGGCCAAGAGACCCAGTACTTC. V is TRBV19 and J is TRBJ2-5, with D perhaps matching TRBD1 (6 bases). The length of the CDR3 is 16 residues. Germline CDR1 reads LNHDA; CDR2 reads SQIVND (reference sequence). V lost 9 bases, J lost 1 base, and 21 bases lay in between.

V and J are TRBV4-3 and TRBJ2-2; 10 nucleotides agree with TRBD2. Germline lookup yields CDR1 LGHNA and CDR2 YSLEER. CDR3 length: 16 amino acids. The V segment lost 4 bases and the J segment 1 base; nucleotides outside the gene matches: 3. As DNA, the CDR3 is TGCGCCAGCAGCCCTACTAGCGGGGTGAACACCGGGGAGCTGTTTTTT. Residues: CASSPTSGVNTGELFF.

V and J are TRBV5-6 and TRBJ2-1, with TRBD1 as a possible D gene (7 bases). This CDR3 region has 13 residues. Trimming took 6 bases from V and 5 from J, leaving 12 bases between them. CDR1 and CDR2 from the germline V gene are SGHDT and YYEEEE. In DNA form, the CDR3 reads TGTGCCAGCACGCAGGGGGAGGACAATGAGCAGTTCTTC. It is translated as CASTQGEDNEQFF. The full variable domain, rest sourced from reference TRBV5-6 and TRBJ2-1, is DAGVTQSPTHLIKTRGQQVTLRCSPKSGHDTVSWYQQALGQGPQFIFQYYEEEERQRGNFPDRFSGHQFPNYSSELNVNALLLGDSALYLCASTQGEDNEQFFGPGTRLTVL.

This chain joins TRBV28 and TRBJ2-7; D might be TRBD2 (6 bases). V shed 2 bases and J shed 2 bases, with 10 bases lying between them. Germline V gene sequence: CDR1 MDHEN, CDR2 SYDVKM. This CDR3 comprises 14 residues. The chain's CDR3 is CASSLVGGTYEQYF. The DNA of the CDR3 is TGTGCCAGCAGTTTAGTGGGGGGAACCTACGAGCAGTACTTC. Filled out from reference TRBV28 and TRBJ2-7, the complete variable domain reads DVKVTQSSRYLVKRTGEKVFLECVQDMDHENMFWYRQDPGLGLRLIYFSYDVKMKEKGDIPEGYSVSREKKERFSLILESASTNQTSMYLCASSLVGGTYEQYFGPGTRLTVT.